These 20 T cell receptor beta chains share one sample of origin, sequenced in a study of blood T cell repertoires in COVID-19. Assay used: immunoSEQ multiplex PCR; TCRdb lists only in-frame clones, some missing. The sample has approximately 150,000 clones, less than 90% seen once. The sample was peripheral blood. Receptor source: a man aged 25 to 40 with COVID-19, enrolled during active disease.

This CDR3 is CASSWQGSDGNTIYF. The CDR3 DNA follows: TGTGCCAGCAGCTGGCAGGGGTCAGATGGAAACACCATATATTTT. J is TRBJ1-3 and V is TRBV7-9; a weak D match, TRBD1 (6 bases). The CDR3 sequence is 15 residues long. V was clipped by 4 bases and J by 3 bases, with 13 bases between them. CDR1 and CDR2 from the germline V gene are SEHNR and FQNEAQ (reference sequence).

This chain connects TRBV11-2 to TRBJ2-7, with D perhaps TRBD1 (6 bases). V shed 1 base and J shed 2 bases, with 15 bases lying between them. This CDR3 has 16 amino acids. Germline CDR1 and CDR2: SGHAT and FQNNGV. CDR3 nucleotides: TGTGCCAGCAGCTTAGTGGGGACACAAACTACCTACGAGCAGTACTTC. Translating it yields CASSLVGTQTTYEQYF.

This chain connects TRBV5-1 to TRBJ1-5; D might be TRBD1 (6 bases). From germline, CDR1 is SGHRS and CDR2 YFSETQ. This CDR3 contains 13 residues. Trimming took off 1 base at V and 8 bases at J, with 10 bases between the two ends. The DNA for the CDR3 is TGCGCCAGCAGCTTGACAGGGTGGGAGCCCCAGCATTTT. It translates to CASSLTGWEPQHF.

The J gene is TRBJ2-2, the V gene TRBV19; 12 nucleotides match TRBD2. The CDR3 covers 16 residues. The germline V gene has CDR1 LNHDA and CDR2 SQIVND (reference sequence). With V trimmed by 5 bases and J by 7 bases, 8 bases remained unmatched. CDR3 sequence reads: CASSLTSGRMVGELFF. The CDR3 DNA is TGTGCCAGTAGTCTAACTAGCGGGAGGATGGTCGGGGAGCTGTTTTTT.

This clone was seen a few times. V is TRBV11-2 and J is TRBJ2-1, with 7 bases lining up with TRBD2. CDR3 length: 18 amino acids. Germline trimming cut 2 bases from V and 0 bases from J; bases unmatched to any gene: 10. Germline V gives CDR1 SGHAT, CDR2 FQNNGV. CDR3 region: CASSLRLAAAGSYNEQFF. In DNA form, the CDR3 reads TGTGCCAGCAGCTTACGTCTAGCGGCTGCCGGCTCCTACAATGAGCAGTTCTTC.

The CDR3 is CASSKDGSMVNEQFF. The CDR3 DNA reads TGTGCCAGCAGCAAAGACGGGAGTATGGTTAATGAGCAGTTCTTC. V is TRBV11-1 and J is TRBJ2-1, with a tentative D call TRBD2 (6 bases). This CDR3 spans 15 amino acids. Per the germline V gene, CDR1 is SGHAT and CDR2 is FQDESV (reference sequence). V lost 5 bases, J lost 7 bases, and 18 bases lay in between.

The chain joins TRBV4-2 to TRBJ2-7; a possible D gene is TRBD2 (7 bases). The CDR3 spans 14 residues. CDR1 LGHNA and CDR2 YNFKEQ come from the germline V gene. Between the trimmed V and J ends, which lost 1 base and 5 bases, there was a span of 12 bases. The CDR3 DNA reads TGTGCCAGCAGCCAAGTGGGGGGGGACAACGAGCAGTACTTC. This translates into CASSQVGGDNEQYF.

The V call is TRBV3-1 (or the pseudogene TRBV3-2), the J call TRBJ2-3; D is unresolved. Trimming left V 3 bases short and J 0 bases short, with 4 bases between. CDR1 and CDR2 (germline): LGHDT, YNNKEL (reference sequence). The CDR3 loop spans 13 amino acids. The CDR3 spells CASSHTSTDTQYF. The CDR3 DNA reads as TGTGCCAGCAGCCACACAAGCACAGATACGCAGTATTTT.

The rearrangement links TRBV6-5 to TRBJ1-2, with 9 bases fitting TRBD1. Germline loops: CDR1 MNHEY, CDR2 SVGAGI. The CDR3 is 15 residues long. V was clipped by 5 bases and J by 6 bases; unmatched bases: 10. CDR3 loop: CASSPTGTGRNGYTF. CDR3 DNA sequence: TGTGCCAGCAGTCCCACTGGGACAGGGAGAAATGGCTACACCTTC.

The gene calls are TRBV13 and TRBJ2-7; possible D gene TRBD2, 5 bases. The V end was cut by 0 bases, the J end by 7 bases, with 13 bases between. Germline V gene lookup returns CDR1 PRHDT and CDR2 FYEKMQ (reference sequence). The CDR3 runs to 14 residues. CDR3: CASSLGSSVQEQYF. CDR3 DNA sequence: TGTGCCAGCAGCTTAGGGAGTAGCGTTCAAGAGCAGTACTTC.

The chain carries TRBV10-3 and TRBJ2-6; a possible D gene is TRBD1 (5 bases). Germline V gene data show CDR1 as ENHRY and CDR2 as SYGVKD. The germline V and J ends were trimmed by 0 bases and 4 bases, with 10 bases remaining between them. CDR3 length: 16 residues. The chain's CDR3 is CAISESGVTGANVLTF. The CDR3 nucleotides are TGTGCCATCAGTGAGTCAGGGGTGACAGGGGCCAACGTCCTGACTTTC.

J is TRBJ2-7 and V is TRBV5-1; 8 nucleotides match TRBD1. This CDR3 spans 15 amino acids. From germline, CDR1 is SGHRS and CDR2 YFSETQ. The ends lost 4 bases at V and 4 bases at J; junction bases unmatched: 10. As DNA, the CDR3 is TGCGCCAGCAGCGAGGGACAGGCGGGCGTATACGAGCAGTACTTC. It codes for CASSEGQAGVYEQYF.

This clone has only a few counts. The CDR3 loop reads CASSPFMGQGSYEQYF. DNA of the CDR3: TGTGCCAGTAGTCCCTTTATGGGACAGGGGTCCTACGAGCAGTACTTC. V is TRBV19 and J is TRBJ2-7; 10 positions match TRBD1. Germline lookup yields CDR1 LNHDA and CDR2 SQIVND (reference sequence). The CDR3 has 16 amino acids. Unmatched junction bases numbered 8, after V lost 5 bases and J lost 1 base.

This chain's CDR3 is CASKRIGGNNQPQHF. The CDR3, as DNA: TGTGCCAGCAAGAGGATCGGAGGGAACAATCAGCCCCAGCATTTT. The J gene is TRBJ1-5, the V gene TRBV28; no reliable D call. V was pared by 7 bases and J by 3 bases, with 16 bases between. The germline V gene encodes CDR1 MDHEN and CDR2 SYDVKM. The length of the CDR3 is 15 residues.

The V gene is TRBV28, the J gene TRBJ2-7, with D maybe TRBD2 (7 bases). Germline V gives CDR1 MDHEN, CDR2 SYDVKM. The germline V and J ends were trimmed by 10 bases and 6 bases, with 19 bases remaining between them. This CDR3 spans 13 amino acids. CDR3 region: CAIHRGAGGEQYF. The CDR3 DNA is TGTGCCATCCACCGGGGGGCTGGGGGCGAGCAGTACTTC.

V and J are TRBV6-2 or TRBV6-3 and TRBJ1-6; 8 bases match TRBD1. V lost 5 bases, J lost 9 bases, and 6 bases stayed unmatched. Germline V lookup: CDR1 MNHEY, CDR2 SVGEGT. The CDR3 is 14 residues long. The CDR3, as DNA: TGTGCCAGCAGTCCCGGACAGGGAACTTCACCCCTCCACTTT. Translated, it gives CASSPGQGTSPLHF.

The V and J genes are TRBV29-1 and TRBJ1-4, with a tentative D call TRBD1 (5 bases). Germline V gene sequence: CDR1 SQVTM, CDR2 ANQGSEA. The CDR3 consists of 14 residues. V shed 7 bases and J shed 0 bases, with 12 bases lying between them. CDR3 DNA: TGCAGCGCTGGGGGGGGGACAACTAATGAAAAACTGTTTTTT. Its translation is CSAGGGTTNEKLFF.

This clone was seen a single time. The chain employs TRBV19 and TRBJ1-5, with a weak D call TRBD1 (5 bases). Trimming cost V 4 bases and J 2 bases, with 18 bases left between them. This CDR3 is built from 17 residues. The germline V gene encodes CDR1 LNHDA and CDR2 SQIVND (reference sequence). The CDR3 loop is CASSRDLAGGRNQPQHF. CDR3 sequence (DNA): TGTGCCAGTAGTAGGGACCTGGCGGGAGGTCGCAATCAGCCCCAGCATTTT.

This clone showed up just a few times. The rearrangement links TRBV30 to TRBJ1-2; D is perhaps TRBD1 (6 bases). CDR3 size: 14 residues. V dropped 3 bases and J dropped 3 bases, with 14 bases sitting between them. The germline CDR1 and CDR2 sequences are GTSNPN and SVGIG (reference sequence). The CDR3 coding sequence is TGTGCCTGGAGCGTGACAGGAGCTTACTATGGCTACACCTTC. The encoded protein is CAWSVTGAYYGYTF.

The chain recombines TRBV28 with TRBJ1-5; possible D gene TRBD1, 5 bases. This CDR3 contains 13 residues. The V gene's germline CDR1 is MDHEN and CDR2 SYDVKM. Trimming left V 5 bases short and J 4 bases short, with 9 bases between. CDR3 in DNA: TGTGCCAGCAGTCGAGGACAAAATCAGCCCCAGCATTTT. It is translated as CASSRGQNQPQHF. The full variable domain, its missing parts supplied by reference TRBV28 and TRBJ1-5, is DVKVTQSSRYLVKRTGEKVFLECVQDMDHENMFWYRQDPGLGLRLIYFSYDVKMKEKGDIPEGYSVSREKKERFSLILESASTNQTSMYLCASSRGQNQPQHFGDGTRLSIL.